The clone carrying this T cell receptor beta chain came up a few times. What it binds is unknown. This specimen comes from a study of post-analysis software for immune sequencing data. Study results and limitations: Controls' normalized Chao1 diversity significantly exceeded that of multiple sclerosis patients. Five or six TRBV segments appeared more often in patients than in controls, and TRBV5-6, TRBV5-1 and TRBV20-1 were among these.

The germline V gene has CDR1 MGHRA and CDR2 YSYEKL. CDR3 length: 14 residues. With V trimmed by 4 bases and J by 4 bases, 4 bases remained unmatched. Unique molecular identifiers were present in the TCR beta cDNA libraries. A population of roughly 0.85 to 10 million T cells gave rise to roughly 0.5 million cDNA molecules. TCRdb independently ran MiXCR on the PCR reads; one entry per CDR3 protein. Of some 240,000 distinct CDR3 sequences in the sample, approximately 34% were seen once. The sequence was obtained from a girl aged 5 to 17 with multiple sclerosis. The genes are TRBV4-1 and TRBJ1-1, with 9 bases fitting TRBD1. Sequences were obtained from blood. CDR3 in amino acids: CASSRDRGFTEAFF. In DNA, the CDR3 is TGCGCCAGCAGCCGAGACAGGGGGTTCACTGAAGCTTTCTTT.